Below, one T cell receptor beta chain is given with its context. CDR3 length equals 15 residues. Germline loops: CDR1 MGHRA, CDR2 YSYEKL. V shed 4 bases and J shed 4 bases, with 16 bases lying between them. The method was immunoSEQ multiplex PCR; TCRdb's version includes in-frame clones alone and lacks a portion of them. The sample lists hundreds of thousands of clones, roughly 80% occurring once. Regarding treatment: about 20 received Ad26.COV2.S at low or high dose, single or two shots; roughly five received placebo; per-sample allocation not given. Specimen acquisition occurred on day 63 following the initial vaccine or placebo injection. The sample comes from a study of Ad26.COV2.S vaccination and SARS-CoV-2 variants.

The sequences come from peripheral blood, collected in a trial of Ad26.COV2.S vaccine versus placebo. The source of this sequence is a person between 18 and 65 years old who received the Ad26.COV2.S COVID-19 vaccine or a placebo. The V and J genes are TRBV4-1 and TRBJ1-2, with a tentative D call TRBD1 (5 bases). The CDR3 region is CASSLARVGSYGYTF. DNA of the CDR3: TGCGCCAGCAGCCTGGCCAGGGTTGGGTCCTATGGCTACACCTTC.